The clone carrying this TCR beta chain was seen repeatedly, ten times or more. Its antigen is undetermined. The record originates from a study of T cells after yellow fever vaccination. Study as a whole: When fractions had low cell numbers, they were prepared with SMART-Seq v4 Ultra Low Input.

Generation of TCR cDNA used 5'RACE template switching (which added a universal primer site and UMIs). TCRdb processed the 5' RACE reads anew with MiXCR; each CDR3 protein has one entry. The data hold some 110,000 distinct CDR3 sequences, with nearly 7.5% observed a single time. Study outcomes and limitations: In post-booster samples, most primary-vaccination clones reappeared (approximately 96% CD4, roughly 90% CD8).

Trimming took 2 bases from V and 5 from J, leaving 9 bases between them. The CDR3 spans 13 residues. Germline-derived CDR1 and CDR2 are MRHNA and SNTAGT. This TCR derives from a man aged 18 to 29 who received the YFV17D yellow fever vaccine. Sequences were derived from CD4+ T cells sorted from PBMCs, sampled 9 to 10 days after the first yellow fever vaccination. The gene calls are TRBV6-4 and TRBJ1-1, with D perhaps matching TRBD1 (6 bases). CDR3 nucleotides: TGTGCCAGCAGTGACACCCAGGGGACTGAAGCTTTCTTT. Translation: CASSDTQGTEAFF.